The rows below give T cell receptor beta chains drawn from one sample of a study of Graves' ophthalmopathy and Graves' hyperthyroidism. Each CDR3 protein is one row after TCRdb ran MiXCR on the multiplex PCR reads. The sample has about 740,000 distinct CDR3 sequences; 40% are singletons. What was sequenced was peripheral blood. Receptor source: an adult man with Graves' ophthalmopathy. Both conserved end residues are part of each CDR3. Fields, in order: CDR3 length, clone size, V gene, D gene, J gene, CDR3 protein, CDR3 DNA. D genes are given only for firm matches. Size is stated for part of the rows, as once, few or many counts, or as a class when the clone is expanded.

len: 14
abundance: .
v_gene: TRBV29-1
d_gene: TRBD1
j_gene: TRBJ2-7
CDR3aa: CSVGGQGNGYEQYF
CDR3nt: TGCAGCGTTGGCGGACAGGGGAATGGTTACGAGCAGTACTTC

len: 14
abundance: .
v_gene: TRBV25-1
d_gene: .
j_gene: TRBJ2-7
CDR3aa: CASSYAGGRGEQYF
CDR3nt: TGTGCCAGCAGTTATGCCGGGGGTCGGGGCGAGCAGTACTTC

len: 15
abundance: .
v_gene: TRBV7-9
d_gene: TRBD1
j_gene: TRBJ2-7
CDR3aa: CASSQVGQAGYEQYF
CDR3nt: TGCGCCAGCAGCCAAGTCGGACAGGCTGGATACGAGCAGTACTTC

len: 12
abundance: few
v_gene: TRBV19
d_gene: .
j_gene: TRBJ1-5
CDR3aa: CASSIEEQPQHF
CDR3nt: TGTGCCAGTAGTATAGAGGAACAGCCCCAGCATTTT

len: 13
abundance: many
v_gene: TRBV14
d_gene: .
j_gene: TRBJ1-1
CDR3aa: CASSKGRGTEAFF
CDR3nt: TGTGCCAGCAGCAAAGGTAGAGGCACTGAAGCTTTCTTT

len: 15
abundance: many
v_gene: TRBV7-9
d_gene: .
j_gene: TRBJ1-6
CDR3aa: CASSLEGTYNSPLHF
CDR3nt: TGTGCCAGCAGCTTAGAAGGAACCTATAATTCACCCCTCCACTTT

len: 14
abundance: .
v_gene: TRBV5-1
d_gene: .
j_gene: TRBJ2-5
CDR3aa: CASSTRPRRETQYF
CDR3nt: TGCGCCAGCAGCACAAGGCCGAGGCGGGAGACCCAGTACTTC

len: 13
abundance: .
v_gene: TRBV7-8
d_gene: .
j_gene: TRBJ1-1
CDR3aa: CASSSLDSTEAFF
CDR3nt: TGTGCCAGCAGCTCTTTAGACAGTACCGAAGCTTTCTTT

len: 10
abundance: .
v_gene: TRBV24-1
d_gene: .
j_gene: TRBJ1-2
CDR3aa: CATYHGGYTF
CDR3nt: TGTGCCACCTATCATGGAGGCTACACCTTC

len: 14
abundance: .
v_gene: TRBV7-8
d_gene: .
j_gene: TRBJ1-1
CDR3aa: CASSSSGGNTEAFF
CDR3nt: TGTGCCAGCAGCTCGTCGGGGGGGAACACTGAAGCTTTCTTT

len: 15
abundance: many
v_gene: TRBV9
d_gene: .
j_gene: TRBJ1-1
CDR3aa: CASSARQEGYTEAFF
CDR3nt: TGTGCCAGCAGCGCTCGACAGGAGGGGTACACTGAAGCTTTCTTT

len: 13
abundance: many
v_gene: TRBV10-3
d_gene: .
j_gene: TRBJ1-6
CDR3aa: CAGTQNANSPLHF
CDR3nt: TGTGCCGGAACTCAGAACGCCAATTCACCCCTCCACTTT

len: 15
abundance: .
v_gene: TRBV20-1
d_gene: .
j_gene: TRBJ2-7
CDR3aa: CSARFPRDTHYEQYF
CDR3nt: TGCAGTGCTAGATTTCCTCGGGACACACATTACGAGCAGTACTTC

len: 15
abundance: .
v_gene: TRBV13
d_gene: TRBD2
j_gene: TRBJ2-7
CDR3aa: CASSFSGFGSYEQYF
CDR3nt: TGTGCCAGCAGCTTTAGCGGGTTTGGCTCCTACGAGCAGTACTTC

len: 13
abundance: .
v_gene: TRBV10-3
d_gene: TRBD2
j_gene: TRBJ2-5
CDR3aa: CAISGGAQETQYF
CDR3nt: TGTGCCATCTCGGGGGGAGCCCAAGAGACCCAGTACTTC

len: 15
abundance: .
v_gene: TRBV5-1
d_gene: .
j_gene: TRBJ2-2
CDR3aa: CAGSLDTGYTGELFF
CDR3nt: TGCGCCGGCAGCTTGGATACAGGCTACACCGGGGAGCTGTTTTTT

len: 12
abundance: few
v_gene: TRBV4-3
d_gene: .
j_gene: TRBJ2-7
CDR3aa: CASSQGSPEQYF
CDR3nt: TGCGCCAGCAGCCAAGGCAGCCCCGAGCAGTACTTC

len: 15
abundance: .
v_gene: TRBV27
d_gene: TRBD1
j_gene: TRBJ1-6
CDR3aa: CASGTWTGANSPLHF
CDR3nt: TGTGCCAGCGGGACCTGGACAGGAGCCAATTCACCCCTCCACTTT

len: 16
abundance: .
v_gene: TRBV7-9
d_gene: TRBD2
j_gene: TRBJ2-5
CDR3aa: CASSRLGPSGQETQYF
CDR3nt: TGTGCCAGCAGCCGATTGGGGCCTAGCGGCCAAGAGACCCAGTACTTC

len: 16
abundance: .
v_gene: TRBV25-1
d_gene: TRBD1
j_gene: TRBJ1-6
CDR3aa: CASSQGTGGTNSPLHF
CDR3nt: TGCGCCAGCAGCCAAGGGACAGGGGGAACGAATTCACCCCTCCACTTT

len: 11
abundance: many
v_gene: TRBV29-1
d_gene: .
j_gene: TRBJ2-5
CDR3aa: CSVRIGETQYF
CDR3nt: TGCAGCGTAAGAATCGGAGAGACCCAGTACTTC

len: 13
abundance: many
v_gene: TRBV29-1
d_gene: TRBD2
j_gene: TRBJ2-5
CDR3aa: CSVPDYGRETQYF
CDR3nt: TGCAGCGTCCCCGATTACGGGAGGGAGACCCAGTACTTC

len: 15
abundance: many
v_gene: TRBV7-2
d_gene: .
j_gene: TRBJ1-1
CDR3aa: CASSLVLAVNTEAFF
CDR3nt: TGTGCCAGCAGCTTAGTACTCGCGGTGAACACTGAAGCTTTCTTT

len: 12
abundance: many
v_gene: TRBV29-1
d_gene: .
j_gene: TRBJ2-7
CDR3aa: CSVGPDTYEQYF
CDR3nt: TGCAGCGTGGGACCAGATACCTACGAGCAGTACTTC

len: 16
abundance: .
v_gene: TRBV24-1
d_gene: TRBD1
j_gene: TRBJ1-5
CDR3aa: CATSDPGTGTWQPQHF
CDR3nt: TGTGCCACCAGTGACCCAGGGACAGGGACTTGGCAGCCCCAGCATTTT

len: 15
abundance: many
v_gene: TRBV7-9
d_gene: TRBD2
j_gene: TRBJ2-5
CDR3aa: CASSSTSGASETQYF
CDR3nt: TGTGCCAGCAGCAGTACTAGCGGGGCCTCAGAGACCCAGTACTTC

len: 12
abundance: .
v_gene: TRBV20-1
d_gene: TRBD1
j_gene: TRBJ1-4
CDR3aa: CSARTGGERLFF
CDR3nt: TGCAGTGCTAGGACAGGGGGGGAAAGACTGTTTTTT

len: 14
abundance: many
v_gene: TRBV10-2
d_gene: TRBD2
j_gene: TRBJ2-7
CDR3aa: CASSGTSGAYEQYF
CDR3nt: TGCGCCAGCAGTGGGACTAGCGGAGCCTACGAGCAGTACTTC

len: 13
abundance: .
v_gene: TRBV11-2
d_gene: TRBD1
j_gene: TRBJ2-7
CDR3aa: CALTDRGRLEQYF
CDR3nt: TGTGCCTTGACGGACAGGGGGAGACTCGAGCAGTACTTC

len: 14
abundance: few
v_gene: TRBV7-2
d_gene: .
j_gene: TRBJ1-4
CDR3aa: CASSLYRVSEKLFF
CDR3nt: TGTGCCAGCAGCTTATACAGGGTCAGTGAAAAACTGTTTTTT

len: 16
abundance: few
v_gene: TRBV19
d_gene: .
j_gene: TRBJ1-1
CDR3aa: CASSIDHKRENTEAFF
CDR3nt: TGTGCCAGTAGTATAGATCACAAGAGGGAGAACACTGAAGCTTTCTTT

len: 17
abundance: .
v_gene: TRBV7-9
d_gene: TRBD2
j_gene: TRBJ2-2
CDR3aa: CASSVRLAGLNTGELFF
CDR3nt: TGTGCCAGCAGCGTCCGACTAGCGGGACTGAACACCGGGGAGCTGTTTTTT

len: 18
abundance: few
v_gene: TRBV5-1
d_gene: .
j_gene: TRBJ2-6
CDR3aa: CASSLEGGALSGANVLTF
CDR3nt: TGCGCCAGCAGCTTGGAGGGGGGGGCCCTCTCTGGGGCCAACGTCCTGACTTTC

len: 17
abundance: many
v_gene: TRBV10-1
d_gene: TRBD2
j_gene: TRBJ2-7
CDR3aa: CASSERLAALWEGEQYF
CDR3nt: TGCGCCAGCAGTGAAAGGCTAGCGGCCTTGTGGGAAGGAGAGCAGTACTTC

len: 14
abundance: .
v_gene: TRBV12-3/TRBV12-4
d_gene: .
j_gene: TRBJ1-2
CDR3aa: CASTRVLGAYGYTF
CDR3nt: TGTGCCAGCACTCGGGTCCTGGGGGCCTATGGCTACACCTTC